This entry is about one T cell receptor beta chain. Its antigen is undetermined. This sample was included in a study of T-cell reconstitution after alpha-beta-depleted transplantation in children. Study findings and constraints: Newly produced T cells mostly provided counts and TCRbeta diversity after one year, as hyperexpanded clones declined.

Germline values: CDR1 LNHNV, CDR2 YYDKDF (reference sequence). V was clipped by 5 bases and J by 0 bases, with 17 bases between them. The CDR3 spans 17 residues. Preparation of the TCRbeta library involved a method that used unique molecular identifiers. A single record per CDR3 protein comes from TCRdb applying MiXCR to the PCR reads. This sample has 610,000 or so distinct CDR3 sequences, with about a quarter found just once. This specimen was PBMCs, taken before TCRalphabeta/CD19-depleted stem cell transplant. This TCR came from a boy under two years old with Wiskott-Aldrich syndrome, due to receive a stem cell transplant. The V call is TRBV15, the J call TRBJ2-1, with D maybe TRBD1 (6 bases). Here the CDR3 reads CATSGPNRAYSYNEQFF. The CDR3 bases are TGTGCCACCAGCGGCCCTAACAGGGCTTACTCCTACAATGAGCAGTTCTTC.